This T cell receptor (beta chain) was observed in a study of spatial heterogeneity in lung cancer. Study details: The study consistently detected more beta-chain than alpha-chain sequences. More than eight raw reads, on average, carried each unique TCR and UMI combination.

The sample's time point: sample taken at primary tumor resection. Untreated early-stage non-small cell lung cancer patients, approximately 76 in total, were the donors. Whole RNA from tumor, nontumor lung or frozen PBMC was sequenced unsorted. The CDR3 length is 15 residues. V lost 1 base, J lost 4 bases, and 11 bases lay in between. Per germline, CDR1 SGHVS and CDR2 FNYEAQ. This clonotype was recorded at least ten times. TCRdb processed the 5' RACE reads anew with MiXCR; each CDR3 protein has one entry. The table records more than 2,500 distinct CDR3 sequences, 7% to 9% of them present only once. The sample in question was normal lung tissue next to the tumor, obtained at surgery. The chain couples TRBV7-6 to TRBJ1-5; D gene uncertain. The sequence was collected from a male donor with early-stage non-small cell lung cancer. Here the CDR3 reads CASSLGGFENQPQHF. CDR3 DNA sequence: TGTGCCAGCAGCTTAGGAGGGTTCGAGAATCAGCCCCAGCATTTT. The complete variable domain, with remaining parts taken from reference TRBV7-6 and TRBJ1-5, reads GAGVSQSPRYKVTKRGQDVALRCDPISGHVSLYWYRQALGQGPEFLTYFNYEAQQDKSGLPNDRFSAERPEGSISTLTIQRTEQRDSAMYRCASSLGGFENQPQHFGDGTRLSIL.